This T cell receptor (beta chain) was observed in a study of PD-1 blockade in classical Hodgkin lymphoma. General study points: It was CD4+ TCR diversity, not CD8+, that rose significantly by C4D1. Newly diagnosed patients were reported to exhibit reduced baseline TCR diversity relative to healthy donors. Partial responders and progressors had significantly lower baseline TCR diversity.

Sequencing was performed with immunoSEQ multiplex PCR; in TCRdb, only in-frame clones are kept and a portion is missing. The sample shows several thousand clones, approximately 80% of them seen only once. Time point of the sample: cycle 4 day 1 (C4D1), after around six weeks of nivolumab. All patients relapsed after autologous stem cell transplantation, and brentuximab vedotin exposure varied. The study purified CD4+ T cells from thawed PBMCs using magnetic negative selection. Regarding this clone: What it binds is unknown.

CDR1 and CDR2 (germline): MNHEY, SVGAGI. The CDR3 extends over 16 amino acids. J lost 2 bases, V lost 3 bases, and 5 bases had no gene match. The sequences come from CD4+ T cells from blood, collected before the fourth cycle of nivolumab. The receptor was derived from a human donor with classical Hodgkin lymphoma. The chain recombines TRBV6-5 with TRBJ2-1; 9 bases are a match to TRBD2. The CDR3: CASSYLAGLTYNEQFF. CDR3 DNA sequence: TGTGCCAGCAGTTATCTAGCGGGGTTAACCTACAATGAGCAGTTCTTC.